This record covers a single T cell receptor beta chain. The entry originates in a study of STAT5B mutations in CD4+ large granular lymphocyte leukemia. The table came from immunoSEQ multiplex PCR; TCRdb's copy has only in-frame clones and leaves some out. The sample lists 7,000 to 10,000 clones; around 75% were seen once. Trimming took 3 bases from V and 7 from J, leaving 13 bases between them. The length of the CDR3 is 14 residues. In germline, CDR1 is MNHEY, CDR2 SVGAGI. This clonotype was obtained from a woman aged 55-69 years with CD4+ T-cell large granular lymphocyte leukemia. The material sequenced was PBMCs. This chain connects TRBV6-5 to TRBJ1-5, with D tentatively TRBD1 (5 bases). CDR3 in DNA: TGTGCCAGCAGTTATCGAGGGGTGAGCCAGCCCCAGCATTTT. Its protein is CASSYRGVSQPQHF.